One and the same sample provided the 18 T cell receptor beta chains below, sequenced in a study of PD-L1 blockade in urothelial cancer (dated by TCRdb to 2016 to 2017). The library was made by the immunoSEQ multiplex PCR assay. Not all clones reach the TCRdb copy of this immuneACCESS table, which keeps in-frame sequences only. Checked studies attribute under half of the gap to unresolved V genes and leave the rest unexplained. The sample table shows 50,000 to 65,000 clones, and approximately 80% are seen once. The ten largest account for roughly 2.9% of the sample. In light of the paper, this sample's time point label describes: pretreatment peripheral blood. Sequenced material: PBMCs, taken around atezolizumab (anti-PD-L1) treatment. The source of these receptors is a man between 65 and 85 years old with urothelial cancer.

This clone was detected a few times. This chain joins TRBV7-8 and TRBJ2-1; 8 bases fit TRBD2. The CDR3 covers 16 residues. Germline CDR1 and CDR2: SGHVS and FQNEAQ. With V trimmed by 5 bases and J by 9 bases, 15 bases remained unmatched. This chain's CDR3 is CASSPPGLVTTGEQFF. The CDR3 DNA reads TGTGCCAGCAGCCCCCCGGGACTAGTTACCACGGGTGAGCAGTTCTTC. Together with reference TRBV7-8 and TRBJ2-1, the CDR3 gives the full variable domain: GAGVSQSPRYKVAKRGQDVALRCDPISGHVSLFWYQQALGQGPEFLTYFQNEAQLDKSGLPSDRFFAERPEGSVSTLKIQRTQQEDSAVYLCASSPPGLVTTGEQFFGPGTRLTVL.

The chain is built from TRBV5-1 and TRBJ2-7, with TRBD1 as a possible D gene (5 bases). This CDR3 is built from 16 residues. Trimming removed 2 bases at V and 2 bases at J, with 17 bases between. Germline V gene lookup returns CDR1 SGHRS and CDR2 YFSETQ. The CDR3 DNA sequence: TGCGCCAGCAGCTTCGGGCAGGGCGGTTCCACCTACGAGCAGTACTTC. Its protein is CASSFGQGGSTYEQYF. The full variable domain, its missing parts supplied by reference TRBV5-1 and TRBJ2-7, is KAGVTQTPRYLIKTRGQQVTLSCSPISGHRSVSWYQQTPGQGLQFLFEYFSETQRNKGNFPGRFSGRQFSNSRSEMNVSTLELGDSALYLCASSFGQGGSTYEQYFGPGTRLTVT.

V and J are TRBV2 and TRBJ1-5, with unresolved D. Looked up from germline, CDR1 is SNHLY and CDR2 is FYNNEI. Trimming took off 5 bases at V and 4 bases at J, with 9 bases between the two ends. The CDR3 extends over 13 amino acids. CDR3 protein: CASSPDGNQPQHF. CDR3 bases: TGTGCCAGCAGTCCCGACGGGAATCAGCCCCAGCATTTT.

The V gene is TRBV4-1, the J gene TRBJ2-5; a possible D gene is TRBD1 (5 bases). The CDR3 covers 14 residues. Germline assignment: CDR1 MGHRA and CDR2 YSYEKL. Trimming stripped 5 bases from V and 4 bases from J, with 14 bases between. The CDR3 DNA is TGCGCCAGCAGCTACCCAGGGCTCCTAGAGACCCAGTACTTC. Translating gives CASSYPGLLETQYF.

This chain connects TRBV2 to TRBJ1-1; TRBD1 aligns across 9 bases. The length of the CDR3 is 14 residues. Germline V gene sequence: CDR1 SNHLY, CDR2 FYNNEI. V was clipped by 7 bases and J by 6 bases; unmatched bases: 9. The CDR3 DNA reads TGTGCCAGCATTTCGACAGGGGGAAACGCTGAAGCTTTCTTT. Encoded protein: CASISTGGNAEAFF.

This clone was observed once. This chain connects TRBV5-1 to TRBJ1-1; no clear D gene. Per germline, CDR1 SGHRS and CDR2 YFSETQ. This CDR3 region has 13 residues. Deletions cut 0 bases from V and 0 bases from J, with 3 bases between. The CDR3 sequence: CASSLAVNTEAFF. CDR3 DNA: TGCGCCAGCAGCTTGGCCGTGAACACTGAAGCTTTCTTT. The entire variable domain, with the rest obtained from reference TRBV5-1 and TRBJ1-1, is as follows: KAGVTQTPRYLIKTRGQQVTLSCSPISGHRSVSWYQQTPGQGLQFLFEYFSETQRNKGNFPGRFSGRQFSNSRSEMNVSTLELGDSALYLCASSLAVNTEAFFGQGTRLTVV.

This chain connects TRBV10-3 to TRBJ2-1; 11 positions agree with TRBD2. With 8 bases clipped from V and 6 bases from J, the junction kept 9 bases outside the gene matches. Germline lookup yields CDR1 ENHRY and CDR2 SYGVKD. This CDR3 has 15 residues. CDR3 amino acids: CAIGQATSGTNEQFF. CDR3 coding DNA: TGTGCCATCGGACAGGCGACTAGCGGGACCAATGAGCAGTTCTTC.

In this sample, this clone turned up once. The rearrangement uses TRBV28 and TRBJ1-4, with TRBD1 matching over 11 bases. With V trimmed by 6 bases and J by 8 bases, 14 bases remained unmatched. This CDR3 is built from 17 residues. The germline gives CDR1 MDHEN, CDR2 SYDVKM. The CDR3 nucleotides are TGTGCCAGCAGCGAGCCTCGGGGACAGGGGGTCGGGGAAAAACTGTTTTTT. Translated: CASSEPRGQGVGEKLFF. Full variable domain (missing parts from reference TRBV28 and TRBJ1-4): DVKVTQSSRYLVKRTGEKVFLECVQDMDHENMFWYRQDPGLGLRLIYFSYDVKMKEKGDIPEGYSVSREKKERFSLILESASTNQTSMYLCASSEPRGQGVGEKLFFGSGTQLSVL.

The chain uses TRBV5-1 and TRBJ2-1, with 9 bases that match TRBD2. Looked up from germline, CDR1 is SGHRS and CDR2 is YFSETQ. The CDR3 has 16 residues. J lost 7 bases, V lost 0 bases, and 8 bases had no gene match. In nucleotides, the CDR3 is TGCGCCAGCAGCTTGGGGGCGGGAGGGTCTTTTAATGAGCAGTTCTTC. Encoded protein: CASSLGAGGSFNEQFF. The whole variable domain, filled in from reference TRBV5-1 and TRBJ2-1, reads KAGVTQTPRYLIKTRGQQVTLSCSPISGHRSVSWYQQTPGQGLQFLFEYFSETQRNKGNFPGRFSGRQFSNSRSEMNVSTLELGDSALYLCASSLGAGGSFNEQFFGPGTRLTVL.

This rearrangement joins TRBV19 to TRBJ1-1, with TRBD1 matching over 8 bases. The CDR3 is 15 residues long. J was trimmed by 4 bases and V by 7 bases; bases with no gene match: 11. Per germline, CDR1 LNHDA and CDR2 SQIVND (reference sequence). CDR3 loop: CASNPVTGVGTEAFF. DNA for the CDR3: TGTGCCAGTAATCCTGTGACAGGGGTTGGCACTGAAGCTTTCTTT. The variable domain in full, with the rest retrieved from reference TRBV19 and TRBJ1-1, is DGGITQSPKYLFRKEGQNVTLSCEQNLNHDAMYWYRQDPGQGLRLIYYSQIVNDFQKGDIAEGYSVSREKKESFPLTVTSAQKNPTAFYLCASNPVTGVGTEAFFGQGTRLTVV.

The chain recombines TRBV11-3 with TRBJ2-1; TRBD1 might be the D (6 bases). The CDR3 is made up of 16 amino acids. Germline V lookup: CDR1 SGHNT, CDR2 YENEEA. Deletions cut 6 bases from V and 0 bases from J, with 15 bases between. The CDR3 region has the DNA TGTGCCAGCAGTTTGGGACACCTGAGCTCCTACAATGAGCAGTTCTTC. Translated, it gives CASSLGHLSSYNEQFF.

The chain combines TRBV19 with TRBJ2-5, with D perhaps matching TRBD2 (5 bases). This CDR3 is built from 14 residues. Germline V gene lookup returns CDR1 LNHDA and CDR2 SQIVND (reference sequence). V was clipped by 1 base and J by 5 bases, with 11 bases between them. The DNA for the CDR3 is TGTGCCAGTAGTATAGTTGGAACGGGGGAGACCCAGTACTTC. This gives the protein CASSIVGTGETQYF. The entire variable domain, with the rest obtained from reference TRBV19 and TRBJ2-5, is as follows: DGGITQSPKYLFRKEGQNVTLSCEQNLNHDAMYWYRQDPGQGLRLIYYSQIVNDFQKGDIAEGYSVSREKKESFPLTVTSAQKNPTAFYLCASSIVGTGETQYFGPGTRLLVL.

This clone has just a few counts. The rearrangement uses TRBV13 and TRBJ2-1; TRBD1 might be the D (6 bases). V was pared by 4 bases and J by 6 bases, with 19 bases between. This CDR3 is 16 amino acids long. Per the germline V gene, CDR1 is PRHDT and CDR2 is FYEKMQ (reference sequence). CDR3 sequence: CASSSGSQPGVNEQFF. DNA for the CDR3: TGTGCCAGCAGCTCGGGAAGTCAGCCAGGGGTCAATGAGCAGTTCTTC.

The chain employs TRBV28 and TRBJ1-5; a possible D gene is TRBD1 (6 bases). The CDR3 length is 13 residues. Looked up from germline, CDR1 is MDHEN and CDR2 is SYDVKM. Trimming stripped 6 bases from V and 7 bases from J, with 13 bases between. The DNA for the CDR3 is TGTGCCAGCAGCCCATACAGGGACCAGCCCCAGCATTTT. Translating gives CASSPYRDQPQHF. Supplemented by reference TRBV28 and TRBJ1-5, the full variable domain reads DVKVTQSSRYLVKRTGEKVFLECVQDMDHENMFWYRQDPGLGLRLIYFSYDVKMKEKGDIPEGYSVSREKKERFSLILESASTNQTSMYLCASSPYRDQPQHFGDGTRLSIL.

J is TRBJ2-2 and V is TRBV4-1, with 11 bases that match TRBD2. Losses at the gene ends were 1 base for V and 2 bases for J; bases not matched to a gene: 12. The CDR3 contains 20 residues. The germline CDR1 and CDR2 sequences are MGHRA and YSYEKL. This CDR3 reads CASSQGVASGRRKNTGELFF. The CDR3 coding sequence is TGCGCCAGCAGCCAAGGTGTGGCTAGCGGGAGGAGGAAAAACACCGGGGAGCTGTTTTTT.

The chain uses TRBV4-1 and TRBJ1-4; unclear D gene. Germline assignment: CDR1 MGHRA and CDR2 YSYEKL. The CDR3 runs 14 residues. The V end was cut by 3 bases, the J end by 4 bases, with 9 bases between. CDR3 residues: CASSQERINEKLFF. In DNA, the CDR3 is TGCGCCAGCAGCCAGGAGCGGATTAATGAAAAACTGTTTTTT.

In its sample, this clone was seen once. The V and J genes are TRBV5-6 and TRBJ1-5; 8 bases agree with TRBD1. This CDR3 has 16 residues. V was pared by 2 bases and J by 0 bases, with 4 bases of the junction left unmatched. Germline CDR1 reads SGHDT; CDR2 reads YYEEEE. The CDR3 coding sequence is TGTGCCAGCAGCTTAAGACAGGGGAATAGCAATCAGCCCCAGCATTTT. Its protein is CASSLRQGNSNQPQHF.

This chain connects TRBV7-3 to TRBJ2-3, with D perhaps TRBD2 (5 bases). Trimming stripped 3 bases from V and 5 bases from J, with 12 bases between. The CDR3 covers 14 residues. Germline V gene sequence: CDR1 SGHTA, CDR2 FQGTGA. DNA of the CDR3: TGTGCCAGCAGCTTGTCTTTTGCGGGAGATACGCAGTATTTT. Translation: CASSLSFAGDTQYF.